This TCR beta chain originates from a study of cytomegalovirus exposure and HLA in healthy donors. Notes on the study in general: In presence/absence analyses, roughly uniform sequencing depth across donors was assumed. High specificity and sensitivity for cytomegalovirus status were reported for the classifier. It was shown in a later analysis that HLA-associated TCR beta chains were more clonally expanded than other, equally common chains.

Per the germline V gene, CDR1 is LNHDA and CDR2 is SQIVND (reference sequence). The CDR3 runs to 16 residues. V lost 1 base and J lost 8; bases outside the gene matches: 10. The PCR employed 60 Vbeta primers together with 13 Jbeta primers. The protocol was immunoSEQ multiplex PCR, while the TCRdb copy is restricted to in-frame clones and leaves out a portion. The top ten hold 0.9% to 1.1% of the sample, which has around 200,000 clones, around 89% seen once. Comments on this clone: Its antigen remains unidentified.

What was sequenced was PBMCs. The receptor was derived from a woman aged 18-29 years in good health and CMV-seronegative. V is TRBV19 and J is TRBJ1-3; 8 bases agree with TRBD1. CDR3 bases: TGTGCCAGTAGTATAGGACAGGGGATTCGGGGAGACACCATATATTTT. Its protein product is CASSIGQGIRGDTIYF. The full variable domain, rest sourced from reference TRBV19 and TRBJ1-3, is DGGITQSPKYLFRKEGQNVTLSCEQNLNHDAMYWYRQDPGQGLRLIYYSQIVNDFQKGDIAEGYSVSREKKESFPLTVTSAQKNPTAFYLCASSIGQGIRGDTIYFGEGSWLTVV.